This passage covers 9 T cell receptor beta chains from one sample sequenced in a study of T cells of healthy individuals. TCRdb analysed the 5' RACE reads with MiXCR anew, one entry per CDR3 protein. Among approximately 50,000 distinct CDR3 sequences, about 15% were seen once, and the ten largest hold approximately 16%. These receptors originate from a human donor in good health.

This chain connects TRBV19 to TRBJ1-5; 7 bases are a match to TRBD1. Unmatched junction bases numbered 10, after V lost 7 bases and J lost 4 bases. This CDR3 is 15 amino acids long. In germline, CDR1 is LNHDA, CDR2 SQIVND (reference sequence). The CDR3 region is CASTPRTGLNQPQHF. The CDR3 region has the DNA TGTGCCAGTACCCCTCGGACAGGCCTTAATCAGCCCCAGCATTTT.

V is TRBV7-2 and J is TRBJ2-7; 11 bases map to TRBD2. Looked up from germline, CDR1 is SGHTA and CDR2 is FQGNSA. V lost 3 bases and J lost 2; bases outside the gene matches: 3. This CDR3 region has 15 residues. CDR3 coding DNA: TGTGCCAGCAGCTTCGGGACTAGCGGACCCTACGAGCAGTACTTC. Encoded protein: CASSFGTSGPYEQYF. Supplemented by reference TRBV7-2 and TRBJ2-7, the full variable domain reads GAGVSQSPSNKVTEKGKDVELRCDPISGHTALYWYRQSLGQGLEFLIYFQGNSAPDKSGLPSDRFSAERTGGSVSTLTIQRTQQEDSAVYLCASSFGTSGPYEQYFGPGTRLTVT.

The rearrangement uses TRBV10-3 and TRBJ1-6, with D maybe TRBD1 (6 bases). This CDR3 spans 14 amino acids. From germline, CDR1 is ENHRY and CDR2 SYGVKD. The V end was cut by 7 bases, the J end by 7 bases, with 14 bases between. The CDR3 DNA is TGTGCCATCAACCGTTCCACAGGGAATTCACCCCTCCACTTT. Amino acid sequence: CAINRSTGNSPLHF.

This clonotype turned up a few times. This sequence joins TRBV20-1 and TRBJ1-2, with D possibly TRBD1 on 5 matching bases. The CDR3 covers 13 residues. The V gene's germline CDR1 is DFQATT and CDR2 SNEGSKA (reference sequence). V lost 2 bases, J lost 5 bases, and 12 bases lay in between. CDR3 nucleotides: TGCAGTGCTAGATCCGCAGGGTGGTATGGCTACACCTTC. Translation: CSARSAGWYGYTF.

The CDR3 DNA reads as TGTGCCACCAGTCCGCCTGAGACCCAGTACTTC. This translates into CATSPPETQYF. The chain uses TRBV24-1 and TRBJ2-5; D not certain. The length of the CDR3 is 11 residues. Between the trimmed V and J ends, which lost 6 bases and 5 bases, there was a span of 6 bases. Germline CDR1 is KGHDR and CDR2 is SFDVKD.

This clonotype was recorded at least ten times. The V call is TRBV7-9, the J call TRBJ2-5; no clear D. The CDR3 sequence is 11 residues long. Per germline, CDR1 SEHNR and CDR2 FQNEAQ (reference sequence). Trimming left V 5 bases short and J 2 bases short, with 3 bases between. The CDR3 protein is CASSGQETQYF. CDR3 DNA sequence: TGTGCCAGCAGCGGACAAGAGACCCAGTACTTC.

V gene TRBV2 combines with J gene TRBJ2-5; 8 nucleotides line up with TRBD1. The CDR3 is made up of 14 amino acids. Germline V gene lookup returns CDR1 SNHLY and CDR2 FYNNEI. V lost 5 bases and J lost 5; bases outside the gene matches: 7. CDR3 DNA: TGTGCCAGCAGTCTCAGGGGGCGCGGGGAGACCCAGTACTTC. It translates to CASSLRGRGETQYF.

This clonotype has only a few counts. The gene calls are TRBV4-1 and TRBJ1-1; weak D call: TRBD1 (5 bases). V was cut by 0 bases and J by 0 bases, with 8 bases left in between. CDR1 is MGHRA and CDR2 is YSYEKL in the germline V gene. This CDR3 region has 15 residues. CDR3 sequence: CASSQEPDMNTEAFF. The CDR3 nucleotides are TGCGCCAGCAGCCAAGAGCCGGACATGAACACTGAAGCTTTCTTT.

By frequency in the sample, this clonotype is medium-sized. The chain employs TRBV20-1 and TRBJ2-7; 8 bases line up with TRBD2. The trim removed 0 bases at V and 4 bases at J, leaving 5 bases unmatched. CDR3 length: 14 amino acids. Germline V gives CDR1 DFQATT, CDR2 SNEGSKA (reference sequence). Written as DNA, the CDR3 is TGCAGTGCTAGAGATGTACTAGCGGAATACGAGCAGTACTTC. Residues: CSARDVLAEYEQYF.